This passage covers 23 T cell receptor beta chains from one sample sequenced in a study of T cell changes during pregnancy in multiple sclerosis. Assay: immunoSEQ multiplex PCR; the TCRdb copy retains only in-frame clones and omits some. The sample shows approximately 90,000 clones, approximately 94% of them seen only once. Sequencing used peripheral blood, obtained in the third trimester of pregnancy. These TCRs come from a female donor with multiple sclerosis, enrolled in a pregnancy study.

The chain has TRBV5-8 and TRBJ1-2; the D is unclear. The V end lost 2 bases, the J end lost 8 bases, and 13 bases lay between the germline ends. The germline V gene has CDR1 SGHTS and CDR2 YDEGEE. The CDR3 sequence is 13 residues long. This CDR3 reads CASSLGGSLGYTF. The CDR3 DNA is TGTGCCAGCAGCTTAGGAGGCAGCTTGGGCTACACCTTC.

The chain recombines TRBV6-1 with TRBJ2-2, with 10 bases identical to TRBD2. Per the germline V gene, CDR1 is MNHNS and CDR2 is SASEGT. CDR3 length: 18 residues. Trimming at V came to 3 bases and at J to 5 bases, leaving 12 bases not matched to a gene. The CDR3 is CASSDPLAGAGGTGELFF. The CDR3 region has the DNA TGTGCCAGCAGTGATCCTCTAGCGGGAGCCGGGGGGACCGGGGAGCTGTTTTTT.

The rearrangement uses TRBV7-9 and TRBJ2-1; 12 bases line up with TRBD2. This CDR3 is 16 amino acids long. Germline V gene sequence: CDR1 SEHNR, CDR2 FQNEAQ (reference sequence). J lost 7 bases, V lost 1 base, and 5 bases had no gene match. The CDR3 reads CASSLGLAGVGNEQFF. The CDR3 bases are TGTGCCAGCAGCTTAGGACTAGCGGGAGTAGGTAATGAGCAGTTCTTC.

The chain couples TRBV9 to TRBJ2-1; D is possibly TRBD2 (6 bases). The germline V gene has CDR1 SGDLS and CDR2 YYNGEE. The CDR3 is made up of 17 amino acids. Trimming shortened V by 1 base and J by 1 base, and 15 bases separated the two germline ends. This chain's CDR3 is CASSVRLAGQSYNEQFF. The CDR3 DNA follows: TGTGCCAGCAGCGTACGTTTGGCGGGGCAGTCCTACAATGAGCAGTTCTTC.

The chain uses TRBV2 and TRBJ2-2, with TRBD2 identical over 14 bases. V lost 7 bases, J lost 6 bases, and 10 bases stayed unmatched. Looked up from germline, CDR1 is SNHLY and CDR2 is FYNNEI. The CDR3 contains 17 residues. The CDR3 loop reads CASILGRLAGGAGELFF. Written as DNA, the CDR3 is TGTGCCAGCATTCTGGGAAGACTAGCGGGAGGGGCCGGGGAGCTGTTTTTT.

This chain connects TRBV4-2 to TRBJ1-1; perhaps TRBD1 as D (5 bases). There are 15 residues in the CDR3. Germline CDR1 reads LGHNA; CDR2 reads YNFKEQ. The V gene lost 1 base and the J gene lost 4 bases, with 13 bases spanning the gap. The CDR3 sequence: CASSQGGLRGTEAFF. The CDR3 nucleotides read TGTGCCAGCAGCCAAGGGGGACTCAGAGGCACTGAAGCTTTCTTT.

This chain connects TRBV9 to TRBJ2-1; D may be TRBD1 (6 bases). Trimming removed 0 bases at V and 9 bases at J, with 16 bases between. Germline assignment: CDR1 SGDLS and CDR2 YYNGEE. This CDR3 spans 15 amino acids. CDR3 sequence reads: CASSVDRQGLIEQFF. The CDR3 DNA reads as TGTGCCAGCAGCGTAGATAGGCAGGGGTTGATTGAGCAGTTCTTC.

This chain connects TRBV2 to TRBJ2-3; possible D gene TRBD2, 6 bases. Germline-derived CDR1 and CDR2 are SNHLY and FYNNEI. There are 15 residues in the CDR3. V lost 7 bases, J lost 0 bases, and 14 bases lay in between. CDR3 DNA: TGTGCCAGCACCCAACTAGCTTCTAGCACAGATACGCAGTATTTT. Encoded protein: CASTQLASSTDTQYF.

V and J are TRBV1 and TRBJ2-1; the DNA was not compared with TRBD2, the D call given in the table. TRBV1 constitutes a pseudogene. The CDR3 extends over 18 amino acids. CDR3 amino acids: CTSSGVERGTSGIYEQFF. The CDR3 nucleotides are TGCACCAGCAGCGGTGTGGAACGAGGGACTAGCGGGATTTATGAGCAGTTCTTC.

This clone came up once. The gene calls are TRBV5-5 and TRBJ2-4; D is perhaps TRBD2 (5 bases). Trimming left V 0 bases short and J 3 bases short, with 13 bases between. Germline lookup yields CDR1 SGHKS and CDR2 YYEKEE (reference sequence). The CDR3 length is 16 residues. The CDR3 reads CASSLGNGVVKNIQYF. The DNA for the CDR3 is TGTGCCAGCAGCTTGGGAAACGGGGTAGTCAAAAACATTCAGTACTTC. The full variable domain, with the rest looked up from reference TRBV5-5 and TRBJ2-4, is DAGVTQSPTHLIKTRGQQVTLRCSPISGHKSVSWYQQVLGQGPQFIFQYYEKEERGRGNFPDRFSARQFPNYSSELNVNALLLGDSALYLCASSLGNGVVKNIQYFGAGTRLSVL.

V usage is TRBV18 and J usage is TRBJ2-7; TRBD2 matches at 10 bases. The CDR3 length is 18 residues. Looked up from germline, CDR1 is KGHSH and CDR2 is LQKENI. Germline trimming cut 5 bases from V and 2 bases from J; bases unmatched to any gene: 15. The DNA for the CDR3 is TGTGCCAGCTCAAGCCTTAGCGGGGGGTTAAGAGAGCCCTACGAGCAGTACTTC. This translates into CASSSLSGGLREPYEQYF.

The J gene is TRBJ2-1, the V gene TRBV2, with a weak D call TRBD2 (5 bases). This CDR3 spans 10 amino acids. Germline CDR1 SNHLY, CDR2 FYNNEI. Trimming pared 8 bases from V and 9 bases from J, leaving 8 bases between. The CDR3 nucleotides are TGTGCCAGCGGTGCGGGTGAGCAGTTCTTC. Translation: CASGAGEQFF.

The V and J genes are TRBV10-3 and TRBJ1-2, with 10 bases that match TRBD1. Germline V lookup: CDR1 ENHRY, CDR2 SYGVKD. The CDR3 length is 13 residues. Trimming removed 8 bases from V and 3 bases from J; junction bases left unmatched: 3. The CDR3 loop reads CAIGQGVDYGYTF. In nucleotides, the CDR3 is TGTGCCATCGGACAGGGGGTGGACTATGGCTACACCTTC.

The CDR3 DNA reads TGTGCCAGCTCACCCGCAGTTAGCGGAGCGCAAGATAGCACAGATACGCAGTATTTT. It specifies CASSPAVSGAQDSTDTQYF. The rearrangement uses TRBV18 and TRBJ2-3; perhaps TRBD2 as D (6 bases). Per the germline V gene, CDR1 is KGHSH and CDR2 is LQKENI. The CDR3 length is 19 residues. V lost 3 bases, J lost 0 bases, and 22 bases lay in between.

The rearrangement uses TRBV28 and TRBJ2-5; 16 positions agree with TRBD2. Germline CDR1 is MDHEN and CDR2 is SYDVKM. The CDR3 sequence is 17 residues long. The V and J ends lost 3 bases and 5 bases, in that order; junction bases with no gene match: 6. CDR3 nucleotides: TGTGCCAGCAGTTTGGAAGGGACTAGCGGGAGGGTGGAGACCCAGTACTTC. Translating gives CASSLEGTSGRVETQYF.

In its sample, this clone was seen a few times. The chain recombines TRBV5-1 with TRBJ1-1; D is ambiguous. Germline assignment: CDR1 SGHRS and CDR2 YFSETQ. CDR3 length: 15 amino acids. Between the trimmed V and J ends, which lost 4 bases and 5 bases, there was a span of 18 bases. In nucleotides, the CDR3 is TGCGCCAGCAGCGGAACATTGCCGACGGGGACTGAAGCTTTCTTT. This gives the protein CASSGTLPTGTEAFF. The variable domain in full, with the rest retrieved from reference TRBV5-1 and TRBJ1-1, is KAGVTQTPRYLIKTRGQQVTLSCSPISGHRSVSWYQQTPGQGLQFLFEYFSETQRNKGNFPGRFSGRQFSNSRSEMNVSTLELGDSALYLCASSGTLPTGTEAFFGQGTRLTVV.

This chain connects TRBV19 to TRBJ2-7, with D possibly matching TRBD2 (7 bases). This CDR3 contains 13 residues. Germline CDR1 is LNHDA and CDR2 is SQIVND (reference sequence). Trimming left V 5 bases short and J 5 bases short, with 13 bases between. DNA for the CDR3: TGTGCCAGTAGTGATCGGGGGGCGGACGAGCAGTACTTC. It yields the protein CASSDRGADEQYF. Variable domain in full (rest from reference TRBV19 and TRBJ2-7): DGGITQSPKYLFRKEGQNVTLSCEQNLNHDAMYWYRQDPGQGLRLIYYSQIVNDFQKGDIAEGYSVSREKKESFPLTVTSAQKNPTAFYLCASSDRGADEQYFGPGTRLTVT.

This chain joins TRBV2 and TRBJ2-7, with D unclear. Germline V gives CDR1 SNHLY, CDR2 FYNNEI. V shed 4 bases and J shed 3 bases, with 7 bases lying between them. The CDR3 totals 12 residues. The CDR3 region is CASSATNYEQYF. As DNA, the CDR3 is TGTGCCAGCAGTGCAACTAACTACGAGCAGTACTTC.

The chain carries TRBV30 and TRBJ2-3; unclear D gene. Deletions cut 1 base from V and 6 bases from J, with 2 bases between. The CDR3 consists of 10 residues. Germline-derived CDR1 and CDR2 are GTSNPN and SVGIG (reference sequence). The CDR3 DNA reads TGTGCCTGGAGTGCTGATACGCAGTATTTT. Translating it yields CAWSADTQYF.

This chain connects TRBV28 to TRBJ1-4, with 7 bases that match TRBD1. The germline V gene encodes CDR1 MDHEN and CDR2 SYDVKM. The trim removed 5 bases at V and 9 bases at J, leaving 6 bases unmatched. The CDR3 is made up of 13 amino acids. The CDR3 bases are TGTGCCAGCAGTGCAACAGGGGTGAAAAAACTGTTTTTT. Protein product: CASSATGVKKLFF.

The chain has TRBV19 and TRBJ1-1; 8 nucleotides agree with TRBD1. The V gene end was trimmed by 5 bases and the J gene end by 2 bases; junction bases not matched to a gene: 4. Per germline, CDR1 LNHDA and CDR2 SQIVND (reference sequence). CDR3 length equals 14 residues. The CDR3 sequence: CASSWGQVNTEAFF. The CDR3 region has the DNA TGTGCCAGTAGTTGGGGACAGGTTAACACTGAAGCTTTCTTT.

This clone was counted a single time. The rearrangement joins TRBV5-4 to TRBJ2-1; maybe TRBD2 (6 bases). CDR1 is SGHNT, CDR2 YYREEE, per germline (reference sequence). The CDR3 consists of 14 residues. Trimming stripped 1 base from V and 3 bases from J, with 8 bases between. Here the CDR3 reads CASSLRGIYNEQFF. CDR3 bases: TGTGCCAGCAGCTTGCGCGGGATCTACAATGAGCAGTTCTTC.

DNA for the CDR3: TGTGCCAGCAGTGCACCAGCAGGCAGGAAAACCTACGAGCAGTACTTC. It yields the protein CASSAPAGRKTYEQYF. The chain couples TRBV6-1 to TRBJ2-7; D gene ambiguous. V shed 4 bases and J shed 2 bases, with 18 bases lying between them. CDR1 MNHNS and CDR2 SASEGT come from the germline V gene. The CDR3 is 16 amino acids.